Shown below are 15 T cell receptor beta chains from a single sample sequenced in a study of T cells after yellow fever vaccination. TCRdb called the 5' RACE reads again in MiXCR, with one record for every CDR3 protein. This table holds around 330,000 distinct CDR3 sequences, around 3.6% found once. Sample: PBMCs, taken on the day of the yellow fever booster vaccination. The source of these receptors is a man in his late teens or twenties who received the YFV17D yellow fever vaccine.

The chain is built from TRBV2 and TRBJ2-5, with D possibly called TRBD1 or TRBD2 (5 bases each). The V end lost 4 bases, the J end lost 6 bases, and 9 bases lay between the germline ends. This CDR3 comprises 12 residues. Germline values: CDR1 SNHLY, CDR2 FYNNEI. For the CDR3, the DNA is TGTGCCAGCAGTGCCCAGGGACAGACCCAGTACTTC. Translating gives CASSAQGQTQYF.

In its sample, this clonotype was seen a few times. The rearrangement uses TRBV7-6 and TRBJ2-7; TRBD1 agrees at 10 bases. Germline V gene lookup returns CDR1 SGHVS and CDR2 FNYEAQ. Germline trimming cut 4 bases from V and 5 bases from J; bases unmatched to any gene: 8. The CDR3 runs to 15 residues. CDR3 sequence reads: CASSSYRQGAHEQYF. The CDR3 DNA sequence: TGTGCCAGCAGCTCCTACAGACAGGGGGCCCACGAGCAGTACTTC.

This clonotype showed up just a few times. The chain is built from TRBV9 and TRBJ1-6; the D is unclear. The germline gives CDR1 SGDLS, CDR2 YYNGEE. The CDR3 consists of 13 residues. V was pared by 3 bases and J by 8 bases, with 9 bases between. CDR3 bases: TGTGCCAGCAGCGCAGGACTTGATTCACCCCTCCACTTT. As protein: CASSAGLDSPLHF.

The chain links TRBV7-9 to TRBJ2-7, with D hard to call. The CDR3 covers 14 residues. In germline, CDR1 is SEHNR, CDR2 FQNEAQ (reference sequence). The V end was cut by 3 bases, the J end by 2 bases, with 11 bases between. CDR3 nucleotide sequence: TGTGCCAGCAGCTTCACGGACGGTCCCTACGAGCAGTACGTC. This translates into CASSFTDGPYEQYV.

A few counts support this clonotype. The chain uses TRBV4-1 and TRBJ2-7; D unresolved. The CDR3 is made up of 13 amino acids. The V gene lost 4 bases and the J gene lost 1 base, with 8 bases spanning the gap. Germline V gene data show CDR1 as MGHRA and CDR2 as YSYEKL. The CDR3 DNA is TGCGCCAGCAGCCCGGTGGGGTCCTACGAGCAGTACGTC. Encoded protein: CASSPVGSYEQYV.

This clonotype was counted many times. V and J are TRBV10-3 and TRBJ2-1; 8 bases are a match to TRBD1. Losses at the gene ends were 10 bases for V and 6 bases for J; bases not matched to a gene: 14. The length of the CDR3 is 15 residues. The germline V gene encodes CDR1 ENHRY and CDR2 SYGVKD. CDR3 DNA: TGTGCCACCGGGGAAGCAGGGGGCCCGTTCAATGAGCAGTTCTTC. As protein: CATGEAGGPFNEQFF.

This chain connects TRBV5-5 to TRBJ1-2, with a possible D match to TRBD1 (5 bases). The CDR3 is 14 amino acids. Germline V gene sequence: CDR1 SGHKS, CDR2 YYEKEE (reference sequence). Trimming took off 3 bases at V and 5 bases at J, with 14 bases between the two ends. The CDR3 reads CASSSWGRPYGYTF. The DNA for the CDR3 is TGTGCCAGCAGCTCTTGGGGACGGCCTTATGGCTACACCTTC.

This clonotype was found once. V gene TRBV5-4 combines with J gene TRBJ2-6, with TRBD1 matching 7 bases. The J segment lost 0 bases and the V segment lost 5 bases, leaving 14 bases of the junction unmatched. Germline assignment: CDR1 SGHNT and CDR2 YYREEE (reference sequence). The CDR3 consists of 19 residues. The chain's CDR3 is CASRSGRDSTLSGANVLTF. As DNA, the CDR3 is TGTGCCAGCAGATCGGGCCGGGACAGCACCCTCTCTGGGGCCAACGTCCTGACTTTC.

The V and J genes are TRBV28 and TRBJ2-1; D call uncertain. This CDR3 comprises 14 residues. Germline V gene data show CDR1 as MDHEN and CDR2 as SYDVKM. With 5 bases removed from V and 7 bases from J, the gap between germline ends came to 15 bases. CDR3 in DNA: TGTGCCAGCAGTCCCCCCCCCGGGCGGAATGAGCAGTTCTTC. Translated, it gives CASSPPPGRNEQFF.

The J gene is TRBJ1-2, the V gene TRBV12-3 or TRBV12-4, with D perhaps TRBD1 (5 bases). The CDR3 consists of 13 residues. With 2 bases removed from V and 6 bases from J, the gap between germline ends came to 10 bases. The CDR3 loop reads CASSLRQWNGYTF. In DNA, the CDR3 is TGTGCCAGCAGTTTACGACAGTGGAATGGCTACACCTTC.

This clonotype has a count of ten or more. V usage is TRBV27 and J usage is TRBJ2-2; TRBD1 agrees at 8 bases. Germline CDR1 reads MNHEY; CDR2 reads SMNVEV (reference sequence). This CDR3 has 17 residues. The V gene end was trimmed by 3 bases and the J gene end by 2 bases; junction bases not matched to a gene: 8. In nucleotides, the CDR3 is TGTGCCAGCAGTTTGGATTCCGGGACAGGAAACACCGGGGAGCTGTTTTTT. Protein product: CASSLDSGTGNTGELFF.

This clonotype was counted at least ten times. The chain combines TRBV5-1 with TRBJ1-1; D gene unclear. Germline values: CDR1 SGHRS, CDR2 YFSETQ. CDR3 size: 14 residues. V was cut by 7 bases and J by 3 bases, with 16 bases left in between. The CDR3 coding sequence is TGCGCCAGCCAGGAGCGGGTAAGGGACACTGAAGCTTTCTTT. Its translation is CASQERVRDTEAFF.

The CDR3 sequence is CSVSGISGDTQYF. The CDR3 bases are TGCAGCGTCTCGGGAATCTCGGGAGATACGCAGTATTTT. The J gene is TRBJ2-3, the V gene TRBV29-1; D may be TRBD2 (5 bases). The CDR3 spans 13 residues. CDR1 and CDR2 from the germline V gene are SQVTM and ANQGSEA. V dropped 6 bases and J dropped 5 bases, with 15 bases sitting between them.

This clonotype showed up just a few times. V is TRBV6-1 and J is TRBJ1-2, with TRBD1 as a possible D gene (5 bases). The V gene lost 8 bases and the J gene lost 4 bases, with 17 bases spanning the gap. The CDR3 runs 14 residues. The germline V gene encodes CDR1 MNHNS and CDR2 SASEGT. The CDR3 coding sequence is TGTGCCAGCCTTCCTCCCGGACAATTCTATGGCTACACCTTC. Protein: CASLPPGQFYGYTF.

The CDR3 DNA reads TGCAGTGCTAGAGGCCGGACAGCGTATGGCTACACCTTC. Residues: CSARGRTAYGYTF. The chain couples TRBV20-1 to TRBJ1-2; a possible D gene is TRBD1 (6 bases). The V gene's germline CDR1 is DFQATT and CDR2 SNEGSKA (reference sequence). V was shortened by 1 base and J by 5 bases, with 11 bases between the two germline ends. The CDR3 covers 13 residues.